The source of this T cell receptor (beta chain) is a study of blood T cell repertoires in COVID-19. The CDR3 runs to 15 residues. Trimming removed 6 bases at V and 0 bases at J, with 14 bases between. CDR1 is LNHDA and CDR2 is SQIVND in the germline V gene (reference sequence). TCRdb's table, derived via immunoSEQ multiplex PCR, lists solely in-frame clones and lacks some. The data hold roughly 200,000 clones, with 89% observed a single time. This receptor was taken from a woman in her forties with acute COVID-19. Sequenced: PBMCs or T cells enriched from blood (not recorded which). This chain uses TRBV19 with TRBJ1-1; possible D gene TRBD1, 6 bases. The chain's CDR3 is CASRLGGSVNTEAFF. The CDR3 DNA reads TGTGCCAGTAGACTTGGGGGCTCCGTGAACACTGAAGCTTTCTTT.